Below, 6 T cell receptor beta chains from the same sample are listed, as sequenced in a study of cytomegalovirus exposure and HLA in healthy donors. PCR primers comprised 60 Vbeta and 13 Jbeta primers. The protocol was immunoSEQ multiplex PCR, while the TCRdb copy is restricted to in-frame clones and leaves out a portion. Here the sample spans about 120,000 clones, approximately 83% being singletons. The sequenced material came from PBMCs. The receptor set was obtained from a man between 35 and 55 years old in good health and CMV-seronegative.

This sequence joins TRBV19 and TRBJ1-2; 9 bases are a match to TRBD1. Germline V CDR1 and CDR2: LNHDA, SQIVND (reference sequence). V gave up 6 bases and J gave up 1 base; unmatched junction bases: 6. The CDR3 sequence is 15 residues long. Here the CDR3 DNA reads TGTGCCAGTAGGATCCGGGGACAGGGTAACTATGGCTACACCTTC. Its translation is CASRIRGQGNYGYTF.

This clone has a single count. This chain connects TRBV6-5 to TRBJ2-5; D is ambiguous. The CDR3 is made up of 14 amino acids. V lost 5 bases and J lost 2, with 12 bases in between. The germline CDR1 and CDR2 sequences are MNHEY and SVGAGI. For the CDR3, the DNA is TGTGCCAGCAGTCTCGACGGAGAACAAGAGACCCAGTACTTC. Amino acids: CASSLDGEQETQYF.

The chain has TRBV5-6 and TRBJ2-1; TRBD1 aligns across 7 bases. Germline V gene data show CDR1 as SGHDT and CDR2 as YYEEEE. The CDR3 consists of 16 residues. The V segment lost 3 bases and the J segment 4 bases; nucleotides outside the gene matches: 10. CDR3 nucleotide sequence: TGTGCCAGCAGCTACACAGGGGCTAACCTATACAATGAGCAGTTCTTC. As protein: CASSYTGANLYNEQFF.

This clone was counted a few times. The chain recombines TRBV5-5 with TRBJ2-6; D gene uncertain. Per germline, CDR1 SGHKS and CDR2 YYEKEE (reference sequence). The CDR3 contains 15 residues. The V and J ends lost 0 bases and 2 bases respectively, with 6 bases between them. The CDR3 reads CASSLVSAGANVLTF. As DNA, the CDR3 is TGTGCCAGCAGCTTGGTGTCAGCTGGGGCCAACGTCCTGACTTTC.

The chain couples TRBV12-5 to TRBJ1-2; D not certain. V lost 3 bases and J 1 base, leaving 9 bases between the germline ends. This CDR3 region has 14 residues. CDR1 is LGHNT, CDR2 FRNRAP, per germline. CDR3 sequence reads: CASGLGADNYGYTF. CDR3 DNA: TGTGCTAGTGGTTTAGGAGCAGATAACTATGGCTACACCTTC.

This clone was detected only once. The chain joins TRBV6-1 to TRBJ2-7, with D maybe TRBD1 (6 bases). The CDR3 spans 13 residues. The V end lost 6 bases, the J end lost 0 bases, and 9 bases lay between the germline ends. Germline V lookup: CDR1 MNHNS, CDR2 SASEGT. The CDR3 reads CASRGTNSYEQYF. CDR3 nucleotide sequence: TGTGCCAGCAGGGGGACAAACTCCTACGAGCAGTACTTC.